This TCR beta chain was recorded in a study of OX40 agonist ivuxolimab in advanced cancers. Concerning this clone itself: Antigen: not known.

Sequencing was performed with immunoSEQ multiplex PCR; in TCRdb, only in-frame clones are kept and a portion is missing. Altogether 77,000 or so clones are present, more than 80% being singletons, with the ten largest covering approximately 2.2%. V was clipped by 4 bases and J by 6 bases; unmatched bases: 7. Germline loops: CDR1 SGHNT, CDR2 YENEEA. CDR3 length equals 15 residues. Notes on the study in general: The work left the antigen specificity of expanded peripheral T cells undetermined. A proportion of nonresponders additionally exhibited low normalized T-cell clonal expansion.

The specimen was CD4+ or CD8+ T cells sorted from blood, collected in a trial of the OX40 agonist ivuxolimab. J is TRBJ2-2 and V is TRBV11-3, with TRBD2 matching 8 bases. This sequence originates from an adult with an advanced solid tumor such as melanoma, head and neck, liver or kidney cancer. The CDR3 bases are TGTGCCAGCAGCTCGTCCGGGACTAGGGCCGGGGAGCTGTTTTTT. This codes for CASSSSGTRAGELFF.